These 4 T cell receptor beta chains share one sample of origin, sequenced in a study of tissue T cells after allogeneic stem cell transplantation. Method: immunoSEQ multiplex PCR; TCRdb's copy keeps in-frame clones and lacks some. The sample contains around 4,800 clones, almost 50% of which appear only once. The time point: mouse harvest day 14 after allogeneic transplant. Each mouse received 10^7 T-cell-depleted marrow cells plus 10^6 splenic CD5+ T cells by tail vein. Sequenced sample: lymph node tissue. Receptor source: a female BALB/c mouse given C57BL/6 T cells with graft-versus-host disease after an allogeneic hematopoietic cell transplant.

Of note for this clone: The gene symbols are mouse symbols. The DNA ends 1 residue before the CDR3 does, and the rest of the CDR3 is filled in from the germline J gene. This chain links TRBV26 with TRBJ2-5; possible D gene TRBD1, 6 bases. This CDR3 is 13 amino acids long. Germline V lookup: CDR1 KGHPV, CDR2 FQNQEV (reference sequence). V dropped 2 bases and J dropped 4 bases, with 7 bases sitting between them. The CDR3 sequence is CASSLGQKDTQYF. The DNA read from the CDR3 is TGTGCCAGCAGTCTGGGACAGAAAGACACCCAGTAC.

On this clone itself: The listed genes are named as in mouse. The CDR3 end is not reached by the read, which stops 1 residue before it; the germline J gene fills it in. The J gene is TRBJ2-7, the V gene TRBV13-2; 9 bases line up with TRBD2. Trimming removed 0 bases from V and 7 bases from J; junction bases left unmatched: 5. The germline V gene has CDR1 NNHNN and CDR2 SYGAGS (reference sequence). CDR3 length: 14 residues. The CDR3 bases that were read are TGTGCCAGCGGTGATGCAACTGGGGGGAGCGAACAGTAC. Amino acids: CASGDATGGSEQY. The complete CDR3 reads CASGDATGGSEQYF.

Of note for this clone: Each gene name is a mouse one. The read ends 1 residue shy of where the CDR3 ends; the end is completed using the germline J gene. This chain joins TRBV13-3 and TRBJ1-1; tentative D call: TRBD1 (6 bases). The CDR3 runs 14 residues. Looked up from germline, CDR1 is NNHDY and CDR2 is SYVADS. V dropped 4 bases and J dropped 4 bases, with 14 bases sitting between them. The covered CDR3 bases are TGTGCCAGCAGTAGGGGGGGCGCCGGCACAGAAGTCTTC. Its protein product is CASSRGGAGTEVF. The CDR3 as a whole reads CASSRGGAGTEVFF.

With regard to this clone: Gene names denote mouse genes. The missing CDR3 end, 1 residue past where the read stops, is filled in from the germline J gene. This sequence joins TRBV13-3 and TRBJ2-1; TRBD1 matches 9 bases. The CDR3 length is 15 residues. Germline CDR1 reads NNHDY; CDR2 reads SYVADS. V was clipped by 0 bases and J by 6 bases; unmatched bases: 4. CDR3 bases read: TGTGCCAGCAGTGATGAGGACAGGGGAGGTGCTGAGCAGTTC. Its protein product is CASSDEDRGGAEQF. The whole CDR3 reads CASSDEDRGGAEQFF.